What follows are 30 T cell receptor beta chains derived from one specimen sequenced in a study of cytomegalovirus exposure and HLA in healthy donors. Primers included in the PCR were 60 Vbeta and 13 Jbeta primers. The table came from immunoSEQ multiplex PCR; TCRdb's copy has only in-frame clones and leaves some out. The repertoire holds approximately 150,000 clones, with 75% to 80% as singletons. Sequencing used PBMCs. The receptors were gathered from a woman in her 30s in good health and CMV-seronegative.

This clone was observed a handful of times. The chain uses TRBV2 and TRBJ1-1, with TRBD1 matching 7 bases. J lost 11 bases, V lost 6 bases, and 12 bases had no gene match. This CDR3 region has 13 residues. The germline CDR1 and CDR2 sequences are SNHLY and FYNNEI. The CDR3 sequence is CASRIRTGLFAFF. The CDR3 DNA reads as TGTGCCAGCAGGATAAGGACAGGTTTGTTTGCTTTCTTT. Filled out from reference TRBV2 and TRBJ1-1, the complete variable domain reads EPEVTQTPSHQVTQMGQEVILRCVPISNHLYFYWYRQILGQKVEFLVSFYNNEISEKSEIFDDQFSVERPDGSNFTLKIRSTKLEDSAMYFCASRIRTGLFAFFGQGTRLTVV.

The CDR3 region is CASSLGGQKVTEAFF. CDR3 DNA sequence: TGTGCCAGCAGCTTGGGGGGACAGAAGGTCACTGAAGCTTTCTTT. The V call is TRBV12-1, the J call TRBJ1-1; the tabulated D call, TRBD1, remains unverified against the DNA. TRBV12-1 is a documented pseudogene. CDR3 size: 15 residues.

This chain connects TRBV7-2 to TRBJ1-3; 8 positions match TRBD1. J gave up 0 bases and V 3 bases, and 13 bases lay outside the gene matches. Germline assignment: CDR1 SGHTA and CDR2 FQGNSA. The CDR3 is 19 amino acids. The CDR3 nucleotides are TGTGCCAGCAGCTTTAGACCCCCCTCTGACAGGGGCTCTGGAAACACCATATATTTT. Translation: CASSFRPPSDRGSGNTIYF.

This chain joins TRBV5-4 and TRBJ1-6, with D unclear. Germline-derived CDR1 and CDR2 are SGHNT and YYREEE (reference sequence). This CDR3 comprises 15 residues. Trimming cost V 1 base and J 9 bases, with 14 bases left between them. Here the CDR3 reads CASSLMSGDTSPLHF. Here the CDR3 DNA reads TGTGCCAGCAGCTTGATGTCAGGTGATACTTCACCCCTCCACTTT.

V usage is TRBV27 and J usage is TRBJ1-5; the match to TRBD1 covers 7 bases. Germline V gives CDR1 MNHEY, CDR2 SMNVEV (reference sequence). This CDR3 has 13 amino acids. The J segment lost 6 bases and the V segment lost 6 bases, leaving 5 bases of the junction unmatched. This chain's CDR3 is CASSRDRVQPQHF. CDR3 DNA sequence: TGTGCCAGCAGCCGAGACAGGGTTCAGCCCCAGCATTTT.

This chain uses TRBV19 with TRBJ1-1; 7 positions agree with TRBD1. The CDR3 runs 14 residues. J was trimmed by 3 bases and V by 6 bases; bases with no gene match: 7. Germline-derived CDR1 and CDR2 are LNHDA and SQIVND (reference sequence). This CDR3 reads CASSPGQPYTEAFF. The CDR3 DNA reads TGTGCCAGTAGCCCGGGACAGCCTTACACTGAAGCTTTCTTT.

The CDR3 protein is CASSPRDSYGTDTQYF. The CDR3 DNA sequence: TGTGCCAGCAGCCCCCGGGACAGCTACGGCACAGATACGCAGTATTTT. The chain recombines TRBV13 with TRBJ2-3, with 7 bases identical to TRBD1. The V and J ends lost 5 bases and 1 base, in that order; junction bases with no gene match: 9. Germline V CDR1 and CDR2: PRHDT, FYEKMQ (reference sequence). The CDR3 totals 16 residues.

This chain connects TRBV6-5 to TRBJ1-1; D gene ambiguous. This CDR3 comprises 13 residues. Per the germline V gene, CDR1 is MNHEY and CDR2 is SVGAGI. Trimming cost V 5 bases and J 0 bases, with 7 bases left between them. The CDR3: CASSPGVNTEAFF. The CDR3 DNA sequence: TGTGCCAGCAGTCCCGGTGTGAACACTGAAGCTTTCTTT.

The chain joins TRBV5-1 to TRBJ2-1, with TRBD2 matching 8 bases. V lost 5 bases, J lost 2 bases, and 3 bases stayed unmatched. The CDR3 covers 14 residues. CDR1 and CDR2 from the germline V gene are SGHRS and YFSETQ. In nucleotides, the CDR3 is TGCGCCAGCAGGCCGGGACTAGCCTACAATGAGCAGTTCTTC. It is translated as CASRPGLAYNEQFF. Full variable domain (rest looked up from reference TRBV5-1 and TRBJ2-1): KAGVTQTPRYLIKTRGQQVTLSCSPISGHRSVSWYQQTPGQGLQFLFEYFSETQRNKGNFPGRFSGRQFSNSRSEMNVSTLELGDSALYLCASRPGLAYNEQFFGPGTRLTVL.

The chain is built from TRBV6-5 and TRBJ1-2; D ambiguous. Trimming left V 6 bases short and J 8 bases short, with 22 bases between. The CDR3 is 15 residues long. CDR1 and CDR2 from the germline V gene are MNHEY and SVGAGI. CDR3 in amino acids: CASSRSAGSIGGYTF. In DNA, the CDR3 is TGTGCCAGCAGCCGATCCGCCGGGAGCATAGGGGGCTACACCTTC.

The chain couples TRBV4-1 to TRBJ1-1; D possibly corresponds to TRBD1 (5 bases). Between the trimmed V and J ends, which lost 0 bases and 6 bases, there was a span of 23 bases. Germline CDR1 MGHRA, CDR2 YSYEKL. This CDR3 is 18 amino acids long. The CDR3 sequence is CASSQEEVWQGSFAEAFF. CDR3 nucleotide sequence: TGCGCCAGCAGCCAAGAGGAAGTCTGGCAGGGAAGTTTTGCTGAAGCTTTCTTT.

The CDR3 bases are TGTGCCAGCAGTGTACAGGGTCTGGACACTGAAGCTTTCTTT. This encodes CASSVQGLDTEAFF. The V call is TRBV6-1, the J call TRBJ1-1; a weak D match, TRBD1 (6 bases). Germline V gene sequence: CDR1 MNHNS, CDR2 SASEGT. Trimming removed 4 bases at V and 3 bases at J, with 12 bases between. The CDR3 runs 14 residues.

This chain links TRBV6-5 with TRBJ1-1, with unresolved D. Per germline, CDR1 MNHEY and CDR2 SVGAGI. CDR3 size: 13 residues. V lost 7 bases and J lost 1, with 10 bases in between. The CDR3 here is CASKVEGNTEAFF. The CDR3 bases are TGTGCCAGCAAAGTGGAGGGGAACACTGAAGCTTTCTTT.

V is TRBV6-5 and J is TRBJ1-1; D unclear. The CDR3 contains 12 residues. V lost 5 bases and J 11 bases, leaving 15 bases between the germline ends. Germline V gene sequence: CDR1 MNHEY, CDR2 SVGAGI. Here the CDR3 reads CASSPSGIGAFF. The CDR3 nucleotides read TGTGCCAGCAGTCCCTCGGGGATTGGGGCTTTCTTT.

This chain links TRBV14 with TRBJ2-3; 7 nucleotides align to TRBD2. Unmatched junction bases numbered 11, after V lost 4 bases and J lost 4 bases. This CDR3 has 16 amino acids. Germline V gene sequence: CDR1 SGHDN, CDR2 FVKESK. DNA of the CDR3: TGTGCCAGCAGCCGTGGAGCGGGGAGGGCCGCAGATACGCAGTATTTT. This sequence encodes CASSRGAGRAADTQYF.

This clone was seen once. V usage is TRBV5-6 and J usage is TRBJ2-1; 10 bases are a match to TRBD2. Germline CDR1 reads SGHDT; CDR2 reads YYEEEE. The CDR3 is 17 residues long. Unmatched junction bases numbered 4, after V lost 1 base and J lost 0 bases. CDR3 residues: CASSLLAGASSYNEQFF. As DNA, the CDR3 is TGTGCCAGCAGCTTGCTAGCGGGAGCGAGCTCCTACAATGAGCAGTTCTTC.

The DNA for the CDR3 is TGTGCCAGCAGCTTAACAGATCAGCCCCAGCATTTT. This translates into CASSLTDQPQHF. V usage is TRBV7-2 and J usage is TRBJ1-5; D is unclear. The CDR3 covers 12 residues. V was cut by 2 bases and J by 5 bases, with 4 bases left in between. Germline V lookup: CDR1 SGHTA, CDR2 FQGNSA.

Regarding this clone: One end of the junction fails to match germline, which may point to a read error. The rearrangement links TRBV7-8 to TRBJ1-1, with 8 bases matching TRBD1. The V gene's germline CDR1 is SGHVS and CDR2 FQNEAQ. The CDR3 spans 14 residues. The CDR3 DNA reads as TGTGCCAGCAGCACGGACAGGGTGAAGACTGAAGCTTTCTTT. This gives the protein CASSTDRVKTEAFF.

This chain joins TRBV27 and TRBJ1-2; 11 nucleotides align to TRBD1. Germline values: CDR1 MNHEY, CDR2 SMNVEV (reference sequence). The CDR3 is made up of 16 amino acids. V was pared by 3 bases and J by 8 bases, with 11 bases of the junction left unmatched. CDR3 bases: TGTGCCAGCAGTTTGTGGGGGACAGGGGGGCAGGACGGCTACACCTTC. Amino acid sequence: CASSLWGTGGQDGYTF.

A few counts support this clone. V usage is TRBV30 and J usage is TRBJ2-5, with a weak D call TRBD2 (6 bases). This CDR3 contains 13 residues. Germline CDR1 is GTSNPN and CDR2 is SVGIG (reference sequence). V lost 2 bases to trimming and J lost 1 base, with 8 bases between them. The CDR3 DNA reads TGTGCCTGGAGTTGGGACTCCCAAGAGACCCAGTACTTC. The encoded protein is CAWSWDSQETQYF.

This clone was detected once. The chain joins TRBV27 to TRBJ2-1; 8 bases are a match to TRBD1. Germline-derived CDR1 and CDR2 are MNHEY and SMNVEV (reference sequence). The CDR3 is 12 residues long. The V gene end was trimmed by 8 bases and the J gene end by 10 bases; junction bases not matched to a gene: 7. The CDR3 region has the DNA TGTGCCAGCCGCCAGGGGGCCGGAGAGCAGTTCTTC. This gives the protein CASRQGAGEQFF.

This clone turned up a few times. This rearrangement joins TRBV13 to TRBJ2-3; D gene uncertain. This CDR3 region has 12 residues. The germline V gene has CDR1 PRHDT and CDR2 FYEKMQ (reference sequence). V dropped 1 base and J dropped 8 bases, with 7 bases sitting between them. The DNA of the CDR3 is TGTGCCAGCAGCTTAGAGCGTGGTACGCAGTATTTT. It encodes CASSLERGTQYF.

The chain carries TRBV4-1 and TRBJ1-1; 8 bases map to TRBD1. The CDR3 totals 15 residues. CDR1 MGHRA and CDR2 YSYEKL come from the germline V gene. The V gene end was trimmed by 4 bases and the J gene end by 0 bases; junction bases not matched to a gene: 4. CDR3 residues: CASSPGTGMNTEAFF. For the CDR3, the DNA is TGCGCCAGCAGCCCGGGGACAGGAATGAACACTGAAGCTTTCTTT.

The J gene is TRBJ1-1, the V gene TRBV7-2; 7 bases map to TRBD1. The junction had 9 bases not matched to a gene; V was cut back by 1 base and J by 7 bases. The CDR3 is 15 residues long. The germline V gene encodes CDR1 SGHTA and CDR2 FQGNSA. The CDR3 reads CASSLGSNRGFEAFF. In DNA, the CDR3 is TGTGCCAGCAGCTTAGGGTCAAACAGGGGATTTGAAGCTTTCTTT.

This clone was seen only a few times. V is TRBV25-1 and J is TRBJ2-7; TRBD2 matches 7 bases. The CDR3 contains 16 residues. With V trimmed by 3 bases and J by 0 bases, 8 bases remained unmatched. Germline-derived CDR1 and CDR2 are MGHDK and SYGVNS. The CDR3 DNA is TGTGCCAGCAGTGAGGGAGGGACTGTTAGCTCCTACGAGCAGTACTTC. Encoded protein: CASSEGGTVSSYEQYF.

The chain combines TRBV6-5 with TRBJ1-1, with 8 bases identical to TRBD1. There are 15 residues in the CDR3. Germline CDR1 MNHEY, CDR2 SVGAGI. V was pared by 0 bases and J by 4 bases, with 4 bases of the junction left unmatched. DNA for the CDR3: TGTGCCAGCAGTTACTCACAGGGGGTGGGCACTGAAGCTTTCTTT. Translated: CASSYSQGVGTEAFF.

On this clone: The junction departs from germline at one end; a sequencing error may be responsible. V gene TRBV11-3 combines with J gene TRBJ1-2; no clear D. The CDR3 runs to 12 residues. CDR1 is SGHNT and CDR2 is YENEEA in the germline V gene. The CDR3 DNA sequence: TGTGCCAGCAGCTCCTACGGTCCTGCGACTTCCTTC. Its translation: CASSSYGPATSF.

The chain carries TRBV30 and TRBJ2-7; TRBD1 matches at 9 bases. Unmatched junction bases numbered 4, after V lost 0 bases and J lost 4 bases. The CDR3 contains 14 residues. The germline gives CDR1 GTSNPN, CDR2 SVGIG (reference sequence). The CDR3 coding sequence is TGTGCCTGGAGTGTCGGGACAGGGAAGTACGAGCAGTACTTC. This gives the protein CAWSVGTGKYEQYF. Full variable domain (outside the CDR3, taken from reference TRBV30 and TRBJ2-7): SQTIHQWPATLVQPVGSPLSLECTVEGTSNPNLYWYRQAAGRGLQLLFYSVGIGQISSEVPQNLSASRPQDRQFILSSKKLLLSDSGFYLCAWSVGTGKYEQYFGPGTRLTVT.

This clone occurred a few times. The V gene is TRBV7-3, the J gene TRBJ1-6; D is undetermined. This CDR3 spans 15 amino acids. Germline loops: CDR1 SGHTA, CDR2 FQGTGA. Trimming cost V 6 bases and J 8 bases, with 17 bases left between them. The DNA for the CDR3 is TGTGCCAGCAGTCCCTCGTCAGGATCGGATTCACCCCTCCACTTT. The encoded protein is CASSPSSGSDSPLHF.

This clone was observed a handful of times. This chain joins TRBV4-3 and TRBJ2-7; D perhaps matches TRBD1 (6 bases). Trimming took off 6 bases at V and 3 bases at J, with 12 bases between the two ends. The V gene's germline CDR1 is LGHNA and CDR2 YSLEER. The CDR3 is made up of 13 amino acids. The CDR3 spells CASSRGGNYEQYF. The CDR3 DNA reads TGCGCCAGCAGTCGAGGGGGAAACTACGAGCAGTACTTC.